Listed below are T cell receptor beta chains from one sample, sequenced in a study of T-cell reconstitution after alpha-beta-depleted transplantation in children. Each CDR3 protein gets one entry after TCRdb re-called the PCR reads with MiXCR. The table has approximately 590,000 distinct CDR3 sequences, over 9.5% seen once. This specimen consisted of PBMCs from the stem cell graft donor, obtained from the stem cell graft. The receptors originated from a human donor who donated a stem cell graft to a child with acute myeloid leukemia. The conserved cysteine and the conserved F or W are not part of the CDR3 here. Fields, in order: V gene, J gene, CDR3 protein.

v_call: TRBV29-1; j_call: TRBJ2-7; cdr3_aa: SVEFGAGGEQY
v_call: TRBV20-1; j_call: TRBJ2-1; cdr3_aa: SARDRKAYNEQF
v_call: TRBV28; j_call: TRBJ2-5; cdr3_aa: ASNLGGRETQY
v_call: TRBV20-1; j_call: TRBJ1-1; cdr3_aa: SARDRARGNTEAF
v_call: TRBV6-4; j_call: TRBJ2-1; cdr3_aa: ASSARWGSYNEQF
v_call: TRBV27; j_call: TRBJ2-7; cdr3_aa: ASSPRLGTGVYEQY
v_call: TRBV7-9; j_call: TRBJ2-7; cdr3_aa: ASSLVIGGTGAHEQY
v_call: TRBV4-3; j_call: TRBJ1-5; cdr3_aa: ASSQWQGNQAQH
v_call: TRBV29-1; j_call: TRBJ2-5; cdr3_aa: SVTVGPETQY
v_call: TRBV20-1; j_call: TRBJ1-3; cdr3_aa: SVPLPGNTIY
v_call: TRBV7-9; j_call: TRBJ2-7; cdr3_aa: ASSLAHHEQY
v_call: TRBV12-3/TRBV12-4; j_call: TRBJ2-3; cdr3_aa: ASSLDRGGRDTQY
v_call: TRBV27; j_call: TRBJ2-1; cdr3_aa: ASNSRDRAYNEQF
v_call: TRBV12-3/TRBV12-4; j_call: TRBJ2-1; cdr3_aa: ASSRKTSGRASEQF
v_call: TRBV5-1; j_call: TRBJ2-1; cdr3_aa: ASSVGLAGVTYNEQF
v_call: TRBV2; j_call: TRBJ2-1; cdr3_aa: ASSAKGLGRGEQF
v_call: TRBV29-1; j_call: TRBJ2-7; cdr3_aa: SVRPAQWEQY
v_call: TRBV12-3/TRBV12-4; j_call: TRBJ1-2; cdr3_aa: ASSFEGYGYT
v_call: TRBV7-2; j_call: TRBJ2-3; cdr3_aa: ASSSPLGGDTQY
v_call: TRBV28; j_call: TRBJ2-2; cdr3_aa: ASSWSNANTGELF
v_call: TRBV4-2; j_call: TRBJ1-1; cdr3_aa: ASSPGQEPETAF
v_call: TRBV30; j_call: TRBJ1-2; cdr3_aa: ACSPRQGYGYT
v_call: TRBV9; j_call: TRBJ1-1; cdr3_aa: ASSAREILDTEAF
v_call: TRBV7-2; j_call: TRBJ2-2; cdr3_aa: ASSTTGTDTGELF
v_call: TRBV6-5; j_call: TRBJ2-1; cdr3_aa: ASSLTGHPSYNEQF
v_call: TRBV12-3/TRBV12-4; j_call: TRBJ2-7; cdr3_aa: ASSLGVADYEQY
v_call: TRBV29-1; j_call: TRBJ1-1; cdr3_aa: SVRRQMNTEAF
v_call: TRBV28; j_call: TRBJ2-7; cdr3_aa: ASSSGGVTYEQY
v_call: TRBV9; j_call: TRBJ2-3; cdr3_aa: ASSVRDSTDTQY
v_call: TRBV6-2/TRBV6-3; j_call: TRBJ2-2; cdr3_aa: ASSLDIPTGELF
v_call: TRBV5-1; j_call: TRBJ1-5; cdr3_aa: ATQGNQPQH
v_call: TRBV29-1; j_call: TRBJ2-1; cdr3_aa: SVEWEGGSRYNEQF
v_call: TRBV30; j_call: TRBJ2-7; cdr3_aa: ACKTSYEQY
v_call: TRBV29-1; j_call: TRBJ1-1; cdr3_aa: SVTGGAF
v_call: TRBV7-9; j_call: TRBJ2-7; cdr3_aa: ASSLNREGYEQY
v_call: TRBV5-1; j_call: TRBJ2-3; cdr3_aa: ASSLSWSSTDTQY
v_call: TRBV2; j_call: TRBJ1-2; cdr3_aa: ASRQGLSNYGYT
v_call: TRBV7-9; j_call: TRBJ2-5; cdr3_aa: ASSFPTSGREAETQY
v_call: TRBV4-1; j_call: TRBJ2-1; cdr3_aa: ASSQDLADYNEQF
v_call: TRBV30; j_call: TRBJ2-3; cdr3_aa: AWSPGNTDTQY
v_call: TRBV5-1; j_call: TRBJ1-2; cdr3_aa: ASSLDGQGAYGYT
v_call: TRBV20-1; j_call: TRBJ2-1; cdr3_aa: SARGTSGTNEQF
v_call: TRBV7-9; j_call: TRBJ2-7; cdr3_aa: ASSLVDNTYEQY